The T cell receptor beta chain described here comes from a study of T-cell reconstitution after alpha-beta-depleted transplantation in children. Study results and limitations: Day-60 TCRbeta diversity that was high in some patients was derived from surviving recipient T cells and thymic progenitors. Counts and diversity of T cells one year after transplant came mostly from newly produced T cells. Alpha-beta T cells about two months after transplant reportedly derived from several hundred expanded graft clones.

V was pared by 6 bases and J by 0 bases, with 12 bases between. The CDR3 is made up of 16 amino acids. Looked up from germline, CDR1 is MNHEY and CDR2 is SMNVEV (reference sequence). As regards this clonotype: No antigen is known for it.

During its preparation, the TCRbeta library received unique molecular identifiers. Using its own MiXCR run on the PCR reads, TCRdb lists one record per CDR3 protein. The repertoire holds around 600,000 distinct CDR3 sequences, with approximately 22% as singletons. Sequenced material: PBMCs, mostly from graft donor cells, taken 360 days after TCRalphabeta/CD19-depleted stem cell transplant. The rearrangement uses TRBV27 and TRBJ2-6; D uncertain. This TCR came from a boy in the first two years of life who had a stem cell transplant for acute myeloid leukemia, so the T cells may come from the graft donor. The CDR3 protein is CASSPTISSGANVLTF. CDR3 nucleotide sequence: TGTGCCAGCAGCCCGACGATTAGCTCTGGGGCCAACGTCCTGACTTTC.